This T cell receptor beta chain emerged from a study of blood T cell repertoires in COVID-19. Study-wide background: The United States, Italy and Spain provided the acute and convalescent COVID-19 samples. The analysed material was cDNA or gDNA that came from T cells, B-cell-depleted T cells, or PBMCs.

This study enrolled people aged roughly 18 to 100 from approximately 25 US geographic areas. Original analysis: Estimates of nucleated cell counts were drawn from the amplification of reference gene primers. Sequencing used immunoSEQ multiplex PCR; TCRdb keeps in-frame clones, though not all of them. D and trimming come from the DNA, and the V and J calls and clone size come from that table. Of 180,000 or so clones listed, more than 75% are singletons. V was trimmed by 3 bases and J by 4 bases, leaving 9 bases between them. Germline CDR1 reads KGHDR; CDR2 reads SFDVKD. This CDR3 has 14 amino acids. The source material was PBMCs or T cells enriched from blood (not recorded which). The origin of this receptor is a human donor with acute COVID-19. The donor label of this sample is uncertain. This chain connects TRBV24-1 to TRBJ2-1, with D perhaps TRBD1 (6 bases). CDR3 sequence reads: CATSDQTGYNEQFF. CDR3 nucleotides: TGTGCCACCAGTGATCAGACAGGTTACAATGAGCAGTTCTTC.